The sequence of this T cell receptor (beta chain) was determined in a study of PD-1 blockade in mismatch repair-deficient tumors. Looking at the study overall: Patients had over ten mismatch repair-deficient cancer types and were previously treated and progressing.

CDR3 length: 13 residues. Germline CDR1 and CDR2: LGHNA and YNFKEQ. The V end lost 1 base, the J end lost 5 bases, and 8 bases lay between the germline ends. TCRs were sequenced from a few patients responding to pembrolizumab. TCRdb's copy holds only in-frame clones and misses some; the assay was immunoSEQ multiplex PCR. The table includes roughly 110,000 clones, about three quarters detected once. The rearrangement uses TRBV4-2 and TRBJ2-5; D is ambiguous. Source: peripheral blood, taken approximately 64 weeks after starting pembrolizumab. This TCR was recovered from an adult with mismatch repair-deficient cancer. CDR3 loop: CASSQGPGETQYF. In nucleotides, the CDR3 is TGTGCCAGCAGCCAAGGGCCGGGCGAGACCCAGTACTTC.